These 8 T cell receptor beta chains were all obtained from the same sample, sequenced in a study of T cell repertoires in cytomegalovirus infection. From the reads, TCRdb called clonotypes with MiXCR, one entry per CDR3 protein. The sample lists some 900,000 distinct CDR3 sequences, around a third occurring once. These receptors have no known antigen. The sample was cultured CD8+ T cells from PBMCs, taken from culture after CMV antigen stimulation. The source of these receptors is a human donor in good health (CMV status not recorded). Some clones in this sample may be carry-over from other donors' samples.

The chain combines TRBV20-1 with TRBJ2-1; D possibly matches TRBD1 or TRBD2 (7 bases each). The V end was cut by 5 bases, the J end by 6 bases, with 17 bases between. CDR3 length equals 14 residues. Germline CDR1 reads DFQATT; CDR2 reads SNEGSKA (reference sequence). CDR3 sequence: CSAHWEGAGNEQFF. The CDR3, as DNA: TGCAGTGCTCACTGGGAGGGGGCGGGCAATGAGCAGTTCTTC.

CDR3 residues: CASSLPVPTQNTGELFF. CDR3 coding DNA: TGTGCCAGCAGTCTCCCCGTCCCGACTCAGAACACCGGGGAGCTGTTTTTT. The V call is TRBV6-2 or TRBV6-3, the J call TRBJ2-2; the D is unclear. V was cut by 5 bases and J by 1 base, with 17 bases left in between. The CDR3 sequence is 17 residues long. Per germline, CDR1 MNHEY and CDR2 SVGEGT.

The chain uses TRBV4-2 and TRBJ2-1, with D perhaps TRBD1 or TRBD2 (6 bases each). Trimming stripped 0 bases from V and 0 bases from J, with 18 bases between. The CDR3 totals 19 residues. CDR1 and CDR2 (germline): LGHNA, YNFKEQ. The CDR3 sequence: CASSQDGSGGPSSYNEQFF. The CDR3 DNA reads as TGTGCCAGCAGCCAAGATGGTTCCGGGGGCCCAAGCTCCTACAATGAGCAGTTCTTC.

This clonotype showed up many times. CDR3 sequence reads: CASSPSPKETSDEQFF. The CDR3 DNA is TGTGCCAGCAGCCCCTCCCCCAAAGAGACTAGCGATGAGCAGTTCTTC. V gene TRBV7-8 combines with J gene TRBJ2-1; 8 nucleotides line up with TRBD2. V trimming: 5 bases; J trimming: 8 bases; junction bases outside the gene matches: 14. The CDR3 spans 16 residues. Germline V gene data show CDR1 as SGHVS and CDR2 as FQNEAQ.

The gene calls are TRBV20-1 and TRBJ2-1, with D possibly called TRBD1 or TRBD2 (5 bases each). Trimming pared 6 bases from V and 2 bases from J, leaving 17 bases between. The CDR3 is 15 amino acids. CDR1 is DFQATT and CDR2 is SNEGSKA in the germline V gene (reference sequence). This chain's CDR3 is CSAPSGPGPYNEQFF. In DNA, the CDR3 is TGCAGTGCCCCTTCTGGGCCGGGGCCCTACAATGAGCAGTTCTTC.

This clonotype was picked up many times. The genes are TRBV7-8 and TRBJ2-7; D is unclear. Germline assignment: CDR1 SGHVS and CDR2 FQNEAQ. V was trimmed by 1 base and J by 7 bases, leaving 17 bases between them. This CDR3 has 15 amino acids. CDR3 sequence reads: CASSLERVRSAEQYV. As DNA, the CDR3 is TGTGCCAGCAGCTTAGAACGAGTGAGGAGCGCAGAGCAGTACGTC.

This clonotype was counted ten times or more. The CDR3 region is CASSLNTGTLYNEQFF. CDR3 nucleotide sequence: TGTGCCAGCAGCCTGAACACCGGGACACTATACAATGAGCAGTTCTTC. The chain is built from TRBV7-2 and TRBJ2-1, with D tentatively TRBD1 (6 bases). V lost 5 bases and J lost 4, with 18 bases in between. The germline gives CDR1 SGHTA, CDR2 FQGNSA. The length of the CDR3 is 16 residues.

This clonotype has more than one count but fewer than ten. The chain uses TRBV5-5 and TRBJ2-7; D tentatively fits TRBD1 or TRBD2 (5 bases each). From germline, CDR1 is SGHKS and CDR2 YYEKEE (reference sequence). Trimming removed 0 bases from V and 5 bases from J, with 15 bases in between. This CDR3 region has 15 residues. As DNA, the CDR3 is TGTGCCAGCAGCTTGGGGGACCCACTCACGGACGAGCAGTACTTC. Translating it yields CASSLGDPLTDEQYF.